This T cell receptor beta chain was captured in a study of cytomegalovirus exposure and HLA in healthy donors. Findings and limits, study-wide: Cytomegalovirus association was listed for 150 or so TCR beta chains. Researchers reportedly found TCR beta sequences accurately predicted most subjects' HLA-A and HLA-B alleles. It was taken for granted in presence/absence analyses that sequencing depth across donors was roughly uniform.

With respect to this clone: The target antigen is unknown.

The CDR3 covers 15 residues. Germline CDR1 is ENHRY and CDR2 is SYGVKD. V lost 6 bases and J lost 5, with 14 bases in between. It was with 60 Vbeta and 13 Jbeta primers that the PCR ran. Source study methods: Later, an analysis found 80 million or so unique TCR beta chains, and about 10 million of these were shared. Here immunoSEQ multiplex PCR was the method, and the copy in TCRdb shows in-frame clones only, minus some. V, J and clone size were drawn from that table, and D and trimming were deduced from the DNA. Among 82,000 or so clones listed, over 9% were seen once. The sequence came from a man aged 55-75 years in good health and CMV-seropositive. The gene calls are TRBV10-3 and TRBJ1-6; TRBD1 might be the D (5 bases). The specimen was PBMCs. In DNA form, the CDR3 reads TGTGCCATCAGGTCTGGGGCGGGGAATAATTCACCCCTCCACTTT. This translates into CAIRSGAGNNSPLHF.